Presented here are 14 T cell receptor beta chains from one specimen sequenced in a study of cytotoxic CD8 clonotypes in ibrutinib-treated CLL. TCRdb's copy holds only in-frame clones and misses some; the assay was immunoSEQ multiplex PCR. The sample records just over 200,000 clones, roughly three quarters being singletons. The material sequenced was PBMCs, taken after 12 months of ibrutinib treatment. These receptors were collected from a human donor with chronic lymphocytic leukemia.

CDR3 DNA sequence: TGTGCCAGTAACCTGGGGAGACAGGAGAACTATGGCTACACCTTC. It is translated as CASNLGRQENYGYTF. V gene TRBV19 combines with J gene TRBJ1-2; D is possibly TRBD1 (6 bases). This CDR3 contains 15 residues. From germline, CDR1 is LNHDA and CDR2 SQIVND (reference sequence). Trimming left V 7 bases short and J 2 bases short, with 17 bases between.

CDR3 residues: CASSLGGGGHEKLFF. CDR3 in DNA: TGCGCCAGCAGCCTAGGCGGCGGGGGGCATGAAAAACTGTTTTTT. The chain has TRBV5-1 and TRBJ1-4; possible D gene TRBD1, 6 bases. V was clipped by 4 bases and J by 6 bases, with 16 bases between them. The germline CDR1 and CDR2 sequences are SGHRS and YFSETQ. The CDR3 contains 15 residues.

In this sample, this clone turned up many times. This chain links TRBV4-2 with TRBJ1-5; D gene uncertain. Trimming took off 1 base at V and 4 bases at J, with 8 bases between the two ends. Germline assignment: CDR1 LGHNA and CDR2 YNFKEQ. CDR3 length: 14 amino acids. The CDR3 DNA follows: TGTGCCAGCAGCCAAGTCTCTAAGAATCAGCCCCAGCATTTT. It specifies CASSQVSKNQPQHF.

This chain links TRBV28 with TRBJ1-5; perhaps TRBD1 as D (5 bases). From germline, CDR1 is MDHEN and CDR2 SYDVKM. V was trimmed by 7 bases and J by 0 bases, leaving 10 bases between them. The CDR3 extends over 14 amino acids. DNA for the CDR3: TGTGCCAGCAACCAGGGAGATAGCAATCAGCCCCAGCATTTT. It specifies CASNQGDSNQPQHF.

The J gene is TRBJ2-7, the V gene TRBV30; D not resolved. V lost 0 bases, J lost 5 bases, and 14 bases lay in between. Germline V gene lookup returns CDR1 GTSNPN and CDR2 SVGIG (reference sequence). CDR3 length: 14 amino acids. This chain's CDR3 is CAWSVVSGLDEQYF. The CDR3 DNA is TGTGCCTGGAGTGTAGTATCAGGTCTCGACGAGCAGTACTTC.

This chain connects TRBV11-2 to TRBJ1-5; no reliable D call. V lost 0 bases to trimming and J lost 7 bases, with 10 bases between them. Germline V CDR1 and CDR2: SGHAT, FQNNGV. The CDR3 has 14 residues. The CDR3 coding sequence is TGTGCCAGCAGCTTAGACCCAGCGGGGCAGCCCCAGCATTTT. Protein sequence: CASSLDPAGQPQHF.

V usage is TRBV30 and J usage is TRBJ1-1; D unresolved. V dropped 0 bases and J dropped 1 base, with 9 bases sitting between them. The CDR3 sequence is 14 residues long. Germline V gene data show CDR1 as GTSNPN and CDR2 as SVGIG (reference sequence). CDR3 region: CAWSVSYSNTEAFF. Here the CDR3 DNA reads TGTGCCTGGAGTGTGAGTTACTCGAACACTGAAGCTTTCTTT.

The rearrangement links TRBV6-5 to TRBJ2-1; tentative D call: TRBD1 (6 bases). Trimming shortened V by 5 bases and J by 7 bases, and 18 bases separated the two germline ends. CDR1 is MNHEY, CDR2 SVGAGI, per germline. The CDR3 runs 15 residues. Here the CDR3 reads CASSPQGRTGNEQFF. Here the CDR3 DNA reads TGTGCCAGCAGTCCGCAGGGGAGAACAGGAAATGAGCAGTTCTTC.

The chain is built from TRBV30 and TRBJ1-5, with a tentative D call TRBD1 (6 bases). The CDR3 extends over 15 amino acids. Looked up from germline, CDR1 is GTSNPN and CDR2 is SVGIG (reference sequence). The V gene lost 0 bases and the J gene lost 3 bases, with 12 bases spanning the gap. In nucleotides, the CDR3 is TGTGCCTGGAGTGTCGGAGGGGGGAACAATCAGCCCCAGCATTTT. Translation: CAWSVGGGNNQPQHF.

V usage is TRBV9 and J usage is TRBJ2-3; D is unclear. Deletions cut 4 bases from V and 0 bases from J, with 12 bases between. Germline V gene lookup returns CDR1 SGDLS and CDR2 YYNGEE. The CDR3 has 15 residues. CDR3 residues: CASSLLPSSTDTQYF. CDR3 sequence (DNA): TGTGCCAGCAGCCTTCTTCCCTCAAGCACAGATACGCAGTATTTT.

This clone appeared a single time. The genes are TRBV30 and TRBJ1-6; D unresolved. V was shortened by 0 bases and J by 0 bases, with 6 bases between the two germline ends. The CDR3 consists of 15 residues. The germline V gene has CDR1 GTSNPN and CDR2 SVGIG (reference sequence). The CDR3 protein is CAWSVPSSYNSPLHF. The CDR3 coding sequence is TGTGCCTGGAGTGTACCCAGCTCCTATAATTCACCCCTCCACTTT.

CDR3 DNA: TGTGCCAGCAGCCCGGGACCCGGGAGGGGGGACACTGAAGCTTTCTTT. Its translation: CASSPGPGRGDTEAFF. V is TRBV5-4 and J is TRBJ1-1, with D possibly being TRBD1 (6 bases). Looked up from germline, CDR1 is SGHNT and CDR2 is YYREEE (reference sequence). The CDR3 is made up of 16 amino acids. V was clipped by 4 bases and J by 3 bases, with 19 bases between them. Based on the CDR3 plus reference TRBV5-4 and TRBJ1-1, the full variable domain is ETGVTQSPTHLIKTRGQQVTLRCSSQSGHNTVSWYQQALGQGPQFIFQYYREEENGRGNFPPRFSGLQFPNYSSELNVNALELDDSALYLCASSPGPGRGDTEAFFGQGTRLTVV.

The chain employs TRBV28 and TRBJ2-7, with 9 bases fitting TRBD1. Germline CDR1 reads MDHEN; CDR2 reads SYDVKM. The CDR3 runs 14 residues. The J segment lost 4 bases and the V segment lost 4 bases, leaving 5 bases of the junction unmatched. CDR3 nucleotide sequence: TGTGCCAGCAGTTCCGGGGACAGGGTTTACGAGCAGTACTTC. This encodes CASSSGDRVYEQYF.

Of note for this clone: At the DNA level, this CDR3 is encoded by other sequences in the same sample as well. The genes are TRBV19 and TRBJ1-1, with TRBD1 matching 7 bases. In germline, CDR1 is LNHDA, CDR2 SQIVND (reference sequence). V lost 3 bases and J lost 0; bases outside the gene matches: 1. This CDR3 comprises 14 residues. The CDR3 region has the DNA TGTGCCAGTAGTATCGACAGGGTGAACACTGAAGCTTTCTTT. Residues: CASSIDRVNTEAFF.